The T cell receptor (beta chain) under discussion was sequenced for a study of cytomegalovirus exposure and HLA in healthy donors. Regarding the study as a whole: One variant, a missense change in DCLRE1C, was linked in a later analysis to TCR beta V- and J-gene trimming.

The PCR used 60 Vbeta and 13 Jbeta primers. Some clones are missing from TCRdb's copy, which holds only in-frame ones; the method was immunoSEQ multiplex PCR. There are under 200,000 clones in the sample; about 75% occur only once, and 4.9% lies in the top ten. About this clone: Its antigen is undetermined. At one of its ends the junction is not consistent with the germline gene, which may arise from a read error.

Per germline, CDR1 SGHNT and CDR2 YYREEE (reference sequence). The CDR3 is made up of 13 amino acids. Sequenced sample: PBMCs. The chain links TRBV5-4 to TRBJ1-2; TRBD1 might be the D (5 bases). The source is a male donor in good health and CMV-seronegative. The CDR3 spells CTSSLDSNYGYTF. The CDR3 nucleotides are TGTACCAGCAGCCTAGACAGTAACTATGGCTACACCTTC.